The clone carrying this TCR beta chain was detected only a few times. As yet, its antigen is unknown. Genomic DNA was the PCR template. A primer set of 30 forward and 13 reverse primers amplified the CDR3. In TCRdb, the multiplex PCR reads were re-called with MiXCR into one record per CDR3 protein. The sample has fewer than 350,000 distinct CDR3 sequences, more than 40% seen once. This entry belongs to a study of type 1 and type 2 diabetes patients. As for the study in general: The cohort mixed type 1 diabetes, type 2 diabetes and nondiabetic donors. Findings and caveats of the study: Some expanded clones seen only in T1D might occur in additional T2D or control samples. A median of one highly-expanded CD4+ clone, covering roughly 3.9% of reads, occurred in type 2 diabetes.

The V and J ends lost 4 bases and 5 bases, in that order; junction bases with no gene match: 8. CDR3 size: 15 residues. The V gene's germline CDR1 is SGHRS and CDR2 YFSETQ. Standard classification criteria confirmed type 1 or type 2 diabetes in all patients. This chain connects TRBV5-1 to TRBJ2-2; 7 bases are shared with TRBD1. This receptor was taken from a man younger than 35 with type 2 diabetes. The material sequenced was peripheral blood mononuclear cells (PBMCs). The CDR3: CASSGRDSLTGELFF. As DNA, the CDR3 is TGCGCCAGCAGCGGTAGGGACAGCCTAACCGGGGAGCTGTTTTTT.